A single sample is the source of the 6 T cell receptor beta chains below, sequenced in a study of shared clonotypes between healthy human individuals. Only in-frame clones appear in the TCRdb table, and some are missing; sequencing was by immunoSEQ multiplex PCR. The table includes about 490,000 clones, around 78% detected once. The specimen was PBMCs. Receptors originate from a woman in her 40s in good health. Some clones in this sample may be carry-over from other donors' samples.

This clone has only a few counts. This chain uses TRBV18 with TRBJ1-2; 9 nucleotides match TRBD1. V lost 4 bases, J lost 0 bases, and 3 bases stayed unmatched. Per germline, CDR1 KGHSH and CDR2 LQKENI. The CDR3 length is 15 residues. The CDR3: CASSQDRGSNYGYTF. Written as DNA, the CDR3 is TGTGCCAGCTCACAGGACAGGGGATCTAACTATGGCTACACCTTC.

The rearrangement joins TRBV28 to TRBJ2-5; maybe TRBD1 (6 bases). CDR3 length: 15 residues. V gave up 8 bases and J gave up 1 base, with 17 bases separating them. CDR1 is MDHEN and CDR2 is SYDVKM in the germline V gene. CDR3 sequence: CASRIEYRAQETQYF. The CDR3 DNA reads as TGTGCCAGCCGAATCGAATACAGGGCCCAAGAGACCCAGTACTTC.

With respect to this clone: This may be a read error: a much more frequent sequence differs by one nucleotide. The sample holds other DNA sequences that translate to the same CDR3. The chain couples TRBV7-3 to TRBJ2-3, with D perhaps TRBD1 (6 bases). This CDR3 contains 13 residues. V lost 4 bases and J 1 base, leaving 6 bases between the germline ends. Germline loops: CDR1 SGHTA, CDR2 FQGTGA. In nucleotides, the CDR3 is TGTGCCAGCAGCTGGGGGCGCACAGATACGCAGTATTTT. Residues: CASSWGRTDTQYF.

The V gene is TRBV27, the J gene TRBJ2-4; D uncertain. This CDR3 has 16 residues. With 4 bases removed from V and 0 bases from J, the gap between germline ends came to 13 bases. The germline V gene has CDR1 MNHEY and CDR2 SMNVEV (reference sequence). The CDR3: CASSSSPYIAKNIQYF. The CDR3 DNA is TGTGCCAGCAGTTCGTCACCGTATATAGCCAAAAACATTCAGTACTTC.

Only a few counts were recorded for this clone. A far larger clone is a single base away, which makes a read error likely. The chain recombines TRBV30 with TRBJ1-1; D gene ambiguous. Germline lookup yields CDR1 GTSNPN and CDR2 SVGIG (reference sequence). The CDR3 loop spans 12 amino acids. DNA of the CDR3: TGTGCCTGGAGTGTAAGGCCCACTGAAGCTTCCTTT. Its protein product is CAWSVRPTEASF.

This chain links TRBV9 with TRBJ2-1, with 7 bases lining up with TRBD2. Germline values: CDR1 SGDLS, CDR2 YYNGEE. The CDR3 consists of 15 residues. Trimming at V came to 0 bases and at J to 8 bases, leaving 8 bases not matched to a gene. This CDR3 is CASSVAREKGHEQFF. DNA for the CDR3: TGTGCCAGCAGCGTAGCGCGGGAGAAGGGCCATGAGCAGTTCTTC.